A single sample is the source of the 31 T cell receptor beta chains below, sequenced in a study of T cell repertoires in aging, cancer and after chemotherapy. The template was genomic DNA from peripheral blood, not RNA. Multiplex touch-down PCR with TRB-A/B primers amplified rearranged V-D-J TRB sequences. MiXCR, run by TCRdb on the multiplex PCR reads, gives a single entry per CDR3 protein. The table records about 10,000 distinct CDR3 sequences, 30% to 40% of them present only once. The sequenced material came from blood. The receptors were sampled from a human donor in good health.

The chain uses TRBV10-3 and TRBJ2-7, with D unresolved. Trimming removed 11 bases at V and 5 bases at J, with 22 bases between. Germline CDR1 and CDR2: ENHRY and SYGVKD. The CDR3 contains 14 residues. DNA for the CDR3: TGTGCCGCATCAGTAGCTCGAGAGTCCGACGAGCAGTACTTC. This sequence encodes CAASVARESDEQYF.

The CDR3 DNA reads as TGTGCCAGCAACCCCGGGACCTCGAACACTGAAGCTTTCTTT. Translation gives CASNPGTSNTEAFF. The chain carries TRBV27 and TRBJ1-1; perhaps TRBD1 as D (5 bases). V was pared by 7 bases and J by 1 base, with 13 bases between. The CDR3 loop spans 14 amino acids. Per the germline V gene, CDR1 is MNHEY and CDR2 is SMNVEV (reference sequence).

This rearrangement joins TRBV29-1 to TRBJ2-7; D not certain. The CDR3 is made up of 13 amino acids. The germline V and J ends were trimmed by 1 base and 7 bases, with 14 bases remaining between them. Germline CDR1 reads SQVTM; CDR2 reads ANQGSEA. The CDR3 protein is CSVEGTGRVEQYF. The DNA of the CDR3 is TGCAGCGTTGAAGGTACTGGCCGGGTAGAGCAGTACTTC.

The chain uses TRBV5-5 and TRBJ2-3; the match to TRBD2 covers 8 bases. Germline V gene data show CDR1 as SGHKS and CDR2 as YYEKEE (reference sequence). The CDR3 length is 15 residues. The junction had 6 bases not matched to a gene; V was cut back by 4 bases and J by 2 bases. Here the CDR3 reads CASSGTSGLTDTQYF. CDR3 DNA sequence: TGTGCCAGCAGCGGTACTAGCGGACTCACAGATACGCAGTATTTT.

This clonotype came up a few times. V usage is TRBV7-4 and J usage is TRBJ2-1, with TRBD2 matching 11 bases. This CDR3 has 16 amino acids. Germline assignment: CDR1 SGHVT and CDR2 SQSDAQ. The V gene end was trimmed by 6 bases and the J gene end by 8 bases; junction bases not matched to a gene: 12. The DNA of the CDR3 is TGTGCCAGCAGGACGTGTTGTTTAGCGGGAGGGTATGAGCAGTTCTTC. Translation: CASRTCCLAGGYEQFF.

The chain has TRBV5-4 and TRBJ1-1; D is perhaps TRBD1 (6 bases). V lost 2 bases, J lost 3 bases, and 14 bases lay in between. The CDR3 has 15 amino acids. From germline, CDR1 is SGHNT and CDR2 YYREEE (reference sequence). CDR3 nucleotide sequence: TGTGCCAGCAGCTTAACAGGGCTGTGGGACACTGAAGCTTTCTTT. Residues: CASSLTGLWDTEAFF.

The chain joins TRBV6-4 to TRBJ2-3; D gene ambiguous. CDR3 size: 15 residues. Trimming removed 0 bases at V and 5 bases at J, with 12 bases between. CDR1 and CDR2 from the germline V gene are MRHNA and SNTAGT. CDR3 sequence: CASSDSGFVGDTQYF. The CDR3 region has the DNA TGTGCCAGCAGTGACTCCGGATTCGTCGGAGATACGCAGTATTTT.

In this sample, this clonotype turned up a few times. The rearrangement uses TRBV18 and TRBJ2-6; no clear D gene. The CDR3 is 17 residues long. Trimming stripped 1 base from V and 1 base from J, with 11 bases between. Germline assignment: CDR1 KGHSH and CDR2 LQKENI. CDR3 nucleotide sequence: TGTGCCAGCTCACCACTTTCACAGTCTTCTGGGGCCAACGTCCTGACTTTC. Its protein product is CASSPLSQSSGANVLTF.

The rearrangement uses TRBV19 and TRBJ2-2, with a tentative D call TRBD1 (6 bases). The germline V gene has CDR1 LNHDA and CDR2 SQIVND (reference sequence). The CDR3 consists of 16 residues. V gave up 4 bases and J gave up 0 bases, with 12 bases separating them. In DNA form, the CDR3 reads TGTGCCAGTAGTACTGCAGGGGCCACGAACACCGGGGAGCTGTTTTTT. This translates into CASSTAGATNTGELFF.

In this sample, this clonotype is medium-sized (0.01 to 0.1%). This sequence joins TRBV29-1 and TRBJ1-2; no firm D call. The CDR3 runs to 12 residues. Deletions cut 4 bases from V and 4 bases from J, with 10 bases between. The germline V gene encodes CDR1 SQVTM and CDR2 ANQGSEA. CDR3 protein: CSVVPEGYGYTF. Written as DNA, the CDR3 is TGCAGCGTTGTCCCAGAAGGCTATGGCTACACCTTC.

The J gene is TRBJ2-7, the V gene TRBV6-1; no clear D. Germline V CDR1 and CDR2: MNHNS, SASEGT. The CDR3 extends over 13 amino acids. V lost 5 bases to trimming and J lost 3 bases, with 11 bases between them. This CDR3 is CASSFTTDYEQYF. The CDR3 DNA sequence: TGTGCCAGCAGTTTCACGACCGACTACGAGCAGTACTTC.

In its sample, this clonotype is medium-sized. The rearrangement uses TRBV11-1 and TRBJ2-5; maybe TRBD2 (6 bases). Trimming removed 1 base from V and 5 bases from J, with 11 bases in between. The CDR3 length is 14 residues. Looked up from germline, CDR1 is SGHAT and CDR2 is FQDESV (reference sequence). The CDR3 loop reads CASSLEGGMETQYF. For the CDR3, the DNA is TGTGCCAGCAGCTTAGAAGGAGGGATGGAGACCCAGTACTTC.

This rearrangement joins TRBV11-1 to TRBJ1-4; D may be TRBD1 (5 bases). The CDR3 is made up of 16 amino acids. Looked up from germline, CDR1 is SGHAT and CDR2 is FQDESV (reference sequence). V lost 1 base and J 2 bases, leaving 11 bases between the germline ends. The DNA for the CDR3 is TGTGCCAGCAGCTTAGGGACGGGGGGGACTAATGAAAAACTGTTTTTT. Translation: CASSLGTGGTNEKLFF.

This clonotype was observed a handful of times. This chain links TRBV5-1 with TRBJ2-2; D remains ambiguous. Germline lookup yields CDR1 SGHRS and CDR2 YFSETQ. V was clipped by 0 bases and J by 5 bases, with 8 bases between them. The CDR3 runs to 14 residues. The CDR3 coding sequence is TGCGCCAGCAGCTTGGTGGGGATAACCGGGGAGCTGTTTTTT. This gives the protein CASSLVGITGELFF.

This chain connects TRBV18 to TRBJ2-1; D remains ambiguous. CDR1 and CDR2 from the germline V gene are KGHSH and LQKENI. This CDR3 has 17 amino acids. With 1 base removed from V and 9 bases from J, the gap between germline ends came to 22 bases. The CDR3 is CASSPRVGLGDGSEQFF. The CDR3 DNA reads TGTGCCAGCTCACCACGGGTAGGCCTAGGAGATGGGTCTGAGCAGTTCTTC.

This clonotype was seen more than once but under ten times. This sequence joins TRBV30 and TRBJ2-7; TRBD2 is a possible D gene (6 bases). V dropped 4 bases and J dropped 1 base, with 14 bases sitting between them. The CDR3 covers 14 residues. Germline V CDR1 and CDR2: GTSNPN, SVGIG (reference sequence). The CDR3: CAWNSLGGSYEQYF. The CDR3 bases are TGTGCCTGGAACAGTCTCGGAGGGTCCTACGAGCAGTACTTC.

This rearrangement joins TRBV19 to TRBJ1-2; D ambiguous. In germline, CDR1 is LNHDA, CDR2 SQIVND (reference sequence). The length of the CDR3 is 15 residues. V was shortened by 6 bases and J by 2 bases, with 16 bases between the two germline ends. The DNA for the CDR3 is TGTGCCAGTAGCCGAAGGCAGTCAGGAAACTATGGCTACACCTTC. It translates to CASSRRQSGNYGYTF.

Comments on this clonotype: This clone may be a read error of a much larger clone one base away. The chain carries TRBV29-1 and TRBJ2-3; 8 nucleotides line up with TRBD2. Losses at the gene ends were 4 bases for V and 6 bases for J; bases not matched to a gene: 9. The CDR3 consists of 14 residues. Germline values: CDR1 SQVTM, CDR2 ANQGSEA. CDR3 region: CSVAGTSLSDTQYF. The CDR3 nucleotides are TGCAGCGTTGCCGGGACTAGTCTGTCGGATACGCAGTATTTT.

The chain couples TRBV27 to TRBJ2-7, with a weak D call TRBD2 (8 bases). CDR3 length equals 21 residues. The germline V and J ends were trimmed by 5 bases and 4 bases, with 36 bases remaining between them. Germline assignment: CDR1 MNHEY and CDR2 SMNVEV (reference sequence). The CDR3 DNA is TGTGCCAGCAGTCCCCGAGACTACACGGTCGCCAAGGGGGCTAGCGGGTACGAGCAGTACTTC. Protein: CASSPRDYTVAKGASGYEQYF.

V and J are TRBV5-6 and TRBJ1-2, with TRBD1 identical over 11 bases. The CDR3 loop spans 15 amino acids. Germline values: CDR1 SGHDT, CDR2 YYEEEE. V lost 4 bases and J lost 4; bases outside the gene matches: 6. The CDR3 protein is CASSPRTGGIYGYTF. Here the CDR3 DNA reads TGTGCCAGCAGCCCAAGGACAGGGGGCATCTATGGCTACACCTTC.

The CDR3 DNA is TGTGCCATTAGACCGGGACAGGGGGCCGGGGAGCTGTTTTTT. This gives the protein CAIRPGQGAGELFF. V and J are TRBV27 and TRBJ2-2, with TRBD1 matching over 11 bases. Germline CDR1 reads MNHEY; CDR2 reads SMNVEV (reference sequence). J lost 6 bases, V lost 10 bases, and 7 bases had no gene match. The CDR3 is made up of 14 amino acids.

V and J are TRBV19 and TRBJ2-3; no definite D call. V lost 4 bases and J 3 bases, leaving 5 bases between the germline ends. CDR1 and CDR2 (germline): LNHDA, SQIVND (reference sequence). This CDR3 contains 12 residues. Here the CDR3 DNA reads TGTGCCAGTAGTACAGAAACAGATACGCAGTATTTT. Residues: CASSTETDTQYF.

The J gene is TRBJ1-6, the V gene TRBV6-1, with D hard to call. This CDR3 spans 15 amino acids. The V gene lost 6 bases and the J gene lost 5 bases, with 14 bases spanning the gap. From germline, CDR1 is MNHNS and CDR2 SASEGT. CDR3 in amino acids: CASRVLYPDNSPLHF. CDR3 coding DNA: TGTGCCAGCAGGGTTCTTTATCCGGATAATTCACCCCTCCACTTT.

The chain links TRBV18 to TRBJ2-6; 7 bases agree with TRBD2. The CDR3 has 16 residues. J was trimmed by 1 base and V by 3 bases; bases with no gene match: 3. The germline CDR1 and CDR2 sequences are KGHSH and LQKENI. The CDR3 DNA reads as TGTGCCAGCTCACCTACGGGGGGTTCTGGGGCCAACGTCCTGACTTTC. Translating it yields CASSPTGGSGANVLTF.

The chain links TRBV7-2 to TRBJ1-4, with D possibly TRBD1 on 5 matching bases. The CDR3 length is 14 residues. Germline V gene sequence: CDR1 SGHTA, CDR2 FQGNSA. Trimming stripped 3 bases from V and 6 bases from J, with 11 bases between. CDR3: CASSFAGSDEKLFF. The CDR3 nucleotides read TGTGCCAGCAGCTTTGCAGGGTCAGATGAAAAACTGTTTTTT.

This clonotype rates as medium-sized. CDR3 nucleotides: TGTGCCAGCAGCTTGGGGGTGCGGGGGTACGCAGATACGCAGTATTTT. Translated, it gives CASSLGVRGYADTQYF. The rearrangement links TRBV5-5 to TRBJ2-3; TRBD2 agrees at 7 bases. Germline V CDR1 and CDR2: SGHKS, YYEKEE (reference sequence). This CDR3 contains 16 residues. Unmatched junction bases numbered 8, after V lost 0 bases and J lost 4 bases.

The chain recombines TRBV10-3 with TRBJ2-1; D may be TRBD1 (6 bases). Trimming took 4 bases from V and 10 from J, leaving 8 bases between them. Germline-derived CDR1 and CDR2 are ENHRY and SYGVKD. The CDR3 covers 11 residues. The chain's CDR3 is CAISADREQFF. CDR3 coding DNA: TGTGCCATCAGTGCTGACAGGGAGCAGTTCTTC.

Comments on this clonotype: One junction end disagrees with the germline gene, perhaps due to a read error. This CDR3 reads CASQGVNQSQHF. In nucleotides, the CDR3 is TGTGCCAGCCAGGGGGTTAATCAGTCCCAGCATTTT. The chain recombines TRBV6-1 with TRBJ1-5; 7 bases align to TRBD1. Germline-derived CDR1 and CDR2 are MNHNS and SASEGT. This CDR3 contains 12 residues.

V usage is TRBV5-4 and J usage is TRBJ2-1; the D is unclear. CDR3 length: 14 amino acids. Germline CDR1 reads SGHNT; CDR2 reads YYREEE (reference sequence). Trimming took 1 base from V and 5 from J, leaving 10 bases between them. The CDR3 nucleotides read TGTGCCAGCAGCTTGTCCAGTAAGAACAATGAGCAGTTCTTC. Protein product: CASSLSSKNNEQFF.

V and J are TRBV6-4 and TRBJ2-2, with D perhaps matching TRBD1 or TRBD2 (5 bases each). The CDR3 runs to 14 residues. Germline CDR1 MRHNA, CDR2 SNTAGT. Trimming removed 0 bases from V and 7 bases from J, with 9 bases in between. The CDR3 bases are TGTGCCAGCAGTGACTCGATGGGGGTCGGGGAGCTGTTTTTT. It encodes CASSDSMGVGELFF.

This clonotype occurred a few times. This chain links TRBV5-4 with TRBJ2-7; possibly TRBD1 or TRBD2 for D (5 bases each). This CDR3 has 13 amino acids. Per germline, CDR1 SGHNT and CDR2 YYREEE (reference sequence). V was trimmed by 7 bases and J by 5 bases, leaving 16 bases between them. The CDR3 sequence: CASGPGPRDEQYF. For the CDR3, the DNA is TGTGCCAGCGGGCCGGGACCCCGGGACGAGCAGTACTTC.